This TCR beta chain emerged from a study of T cells in Graves' hyperthyroidism and ophthalmopathy. In germline, CDR1 is DFQATT, CDR2 SNEGSKA (reference sequence). The CDR3 is made up of 14 amino acids. With 5 bases clipped from V and 2 bases from J, the junction kept 6 bases outside the gene matches. Amplified regions were TCR beta CDR3 sequences from RNA transcripts. The HTBI primer set was used in a first-round RT-PCR of the TCR CDR3. Via MiXCR, TCRdb re-called the multiplex PCR reads, giving one row per CDR3 protein. The data show more than 300,000 distinct CDR3 sequences, roughly 15% seen once. This chain joins TRBV20-1 and TRBJ2-7, with TRBD1 matching over 10 bases. This sequence originates from a woman aged 25-40 years with Graves' ophthalmopathy. Sequencing was performed on blood. In DNA, the CDR3 is TGCAGTGCTGGAACCGGGACAGGGGCCTACGAGCAGTACTTC. Translated, it gives CSAGTGTGAYEQYF.